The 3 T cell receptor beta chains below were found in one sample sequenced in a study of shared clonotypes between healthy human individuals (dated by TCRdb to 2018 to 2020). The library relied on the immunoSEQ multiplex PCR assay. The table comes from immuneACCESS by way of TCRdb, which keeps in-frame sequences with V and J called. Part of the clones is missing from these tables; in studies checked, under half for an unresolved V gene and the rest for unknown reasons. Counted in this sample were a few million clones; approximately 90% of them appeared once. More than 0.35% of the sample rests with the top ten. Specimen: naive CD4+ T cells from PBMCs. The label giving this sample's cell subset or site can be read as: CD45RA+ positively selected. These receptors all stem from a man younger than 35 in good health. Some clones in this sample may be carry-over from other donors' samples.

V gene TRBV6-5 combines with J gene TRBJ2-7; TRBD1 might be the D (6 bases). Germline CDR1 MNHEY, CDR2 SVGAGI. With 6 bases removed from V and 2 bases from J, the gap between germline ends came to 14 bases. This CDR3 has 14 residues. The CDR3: CASRRTEFTYEQYF. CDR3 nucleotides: TGTGCCAGCAGACGGACAGAGTTTACCTACGAGCAGTACTTC.

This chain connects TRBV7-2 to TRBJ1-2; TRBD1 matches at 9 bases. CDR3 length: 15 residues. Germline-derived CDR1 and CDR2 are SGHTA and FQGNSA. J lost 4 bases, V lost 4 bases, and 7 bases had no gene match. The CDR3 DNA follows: TGTGCCAGCAGCTCGGACAGGGGAGAAGTCTATGGCTACACCTTC. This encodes CASSSDRGEVYGYTF.

The CDR3 DNA reads as TGCGCCAGCAGCTTGGAGGGACAGACCTACTACAATGAGCAGTTCTTC. Residues: CASSLEGQTYYNEQFF. The J gene is TRBJ2-1, the V gene TRBV5-1; 7 bases are a match to TRBD1. The CDR3 is 16 residues long. Trimming cost V 0 bases and J 3 bases; bases outside gene matches: 6. CDR1 is SGHRS and CDR2 is YFSETQ in the germline V gene.